What follows are 26 T cell receptor beta chains derived from one specimen sequenced in a study of radiotherapy plus CTLA-4 blockade in lung cancer. Clones were sequenced by immunoSEQ multiplex PCR, and TCRdb holds only the in-frame ones, with some missing. The data show about 14,000 clones, around 87% seen once. The sample consisted of peripheral blood, taken from a patient treated with radiotherapy plus ipilimumab. The receptors stem from a human donor with non-small cell lung cancer that progressed on radiotherapy plus ipilimumab. Some clones in this sample may be carry-over from other donors' samples.

Worth noting for this clone: Other nucleotide sequences in the sample specify the same CDR3. The chain links TRBV25-1 to TRBJ2-2, with TRBD2 matching over 7 bases. Unmatched junction bases numbered 1, after V lost 1 base and J lost 5 bases. CDR1 is MGHDK, CDR2 SYGVNS, per germline. CDR3 length: 14 amino acids. In DNA form, the CDR3 reads TGTGCCAGCAGTGAATGGGGGGGAACCGGGGAGCTGTTTTTT. It is translated as CASSEWGGTGELFF.

By proportion, this clone is large (0.1 to 1%). Within the sample, other DNA sequences also encode this same CDR3. The rearrangement uses TRBV4-1 and TRBJ1-3, with D perhaps matching TRBD1 (6 bases). Trimming took 4 bases from V and 0 from J, leaving 13 bases between them. The CDR3 has 16 residues. Germline V gives CDR1 MGHRA, CDR2 YSYEKL. The CDR3 nucleotides read TGCGCCAGCAGCCCCGGGGGGGCGGACTCTGGAAACACCATATATTTT. Translation: CASSPGGADSGNTIYF.

The genes are TRBV18 and TRBJ2-3, with D perhaps matching TRBD1 (6 bases). CDR1 is KGHSH and CDR2 is LQKENI in the germline V gene. V was clipped by 2 bases and J by 4 bases, with 10 bases between them. This CDR3 has 14 residues. The CDR3 loop reads CASSPVQGSDTQYF. The CDR3 bases are TGTGCCAGCTCACCAGTCCAGGGGTCAGATACGCAGTATTTT.

This rearrangement joins TRBV28 to TRBJ1-1, with 7 bases identical to TRBD1. This CDR3 contains 13 residues. V lost 8 bases and J lost 7; bases outside the gene matches: 10. The germline V gene has CDR1 MDHEN and CDR2 SYDVKM. The DNA for the CDR3 is TGTGCCAGCTGGGAAAGGGGGCGCGATGAAGCTTTCTTT. Protein product: CASWERGRDEAFF.

The chain carries TRBV28 and TRBJ2-7; 9 nucleotides match TRBD2. CDR1 is MDHEN and CDR2 is SYDVKM in the germline V gene. CDR3 size: 16 residues. The V gene end was trimmed by 5 bases and the J gene end by 3 bases; junction bases not matched to a gene: 11. The CDR3 spells CASSPRRGGSFYEQYF. CDR3 nucleotides: TGTGCCAGCAGTCCCCGGCGGGGGGGCTCTTTCTACGAGCAGTACTTC.

V usage is TRBV5-1 and J usage is TRBJ2-2; TRBD2 matches 8 bases. The CDR3 is 16 residues long. Germline CDR1 SGHRS, CDR2 YFSETQ. The V gene end was trimmed by 0 bases and the J gene end by 4 bases; junction bases not matched to a gene: 5. In DNA, the CDR3 is TGCGCCAGCAGCTTGGACCCGGGGGGGACCACCGGGGAGCTGTTTTTT. Translated, it gives CASSLDPGGTTGELFF.

The V gene is TRBV4-1, the J gene TRBJ2-5, with D maybe TRBD2 (5 bases). The germline V and J ends were trimmed by 1 base and 7 bases, with 19 bases remaining between them. The CDR3 has 16 amino acids. The V gene's germline CDR1 is MGHRA and CDR2 YSYEKL. The CDR3 nucleotides are TGCGCCAGCAGCCAAGGAGGGCCGGGCTCCGGGGTGACCCAGTACTTC. Amino acid sequence: CASSQGGPGSGVTQYF.

The chain links TRBV5-1 to TRBJ1-1; D uncertain. CDR1 and CDR2 from the germline V gene are SGHRS and YFSETQ. Between the trimmed V and J ends, which lost 3 bases and 2 bases, there was a span of 11 bases. The CDR3 length is 14 residues. CDR3: CASSSSLYNTEAFF. In DNA, the CDR3 is TGCGCCAGCAGCTCATCTCTCTACAACACTGAAGCTTTCTTT.

The chain combines TRBV19 with TRBJ2-1, with 13 positions matching TRBD2. Trimming took 4 bases from V and 1 from J; bases not matched to a gene: 1. The CDR3 spans 16 residues. The germline CDR1 and CDR2 sequences are LNHDA and SQIVND (reference sequence). The CDR3 reads CASSRTSGGSYNEQFF. CDR3 in DNA: TGTGCCAGTAGTAGGACTAGCGGGGGTTCCTACAATGAGCAGTTCTTC.

The rearrangement uses TRBV5-1 and TRBJ2-1, with D hard to call. Germline-derived CDR1 and CDR2 are SGHRS and YFSETQ. With 4 bases removed from V and 0 bases from J, the gap between germline ends came to 8 bases. This CDR3 spans 14 amino acids. The CDR3 region has the DNA TGCGCCAGCAGCACCGCTAGCTCCTACAATGAGCAGTTCTTC. Translating gives CASSTASSYNEQFF.

The chain carries TRBV5-1 and TRBJ2-3, with 7 positions matching TRBD2. Germline V CDR1 and CDR2: SGHRS, YFSETQ. This CDR3 has 17 residues. V shed 0 bases, J shed 0 bases, and the junction held 7 bases outside the gene matches. The CDR3 coding sequence is TGCGCCAGCAGCTTGGAATTCCTAGCGGCCAGCACAGATACGCAGTATTTT. Translated: CASSLEFLAASTDTQYF.

The V and J genes are TRBV18 and TRBJ2-1; TRBD1 matches 8 bases. The CDR3 has 15 residues. Germline CDR1 KGHSH, CDR2 LQKENI. V lost 2 bases, J lost 6 bases, and 6 bases stayed unmatched. The CDR3 spells CASSPKQGVVNEQFF. The CDR3 DNA reads TGTGCCAGCTCACCAAAACAGGGGGTAGTCAATGAGCAGTTCTTC.

The V gene is TRBV4-1, the J gene TRBJ1-5; no clear D gene. CDR1 is MGHRA, CDR2 YSYEKL, per germline. The CDR3 spans 14 residues. V gave up 1 base and J gave up 3 bases, with 7 bases separating them. The CDR3 reads CASSQGGNNQPQHF. The CDR3 bases are TGCGCCAGCAGCCAAGGAGGAAACAATCAGCCCCAGCATTTT.

This chain joins TRBV14 and TRBJ1-4; D is uncertain. V was trimmed by 2 bases and J by 8 bases, leaving 15 bases between them. Germline CDR1 SGHDN, CDR2 FVKESK. The CDR3 covers 15 residues. The CDR3: CASSQKSGVREKLFF. For the CDR3, the DNA is TGTGCCAGCAGCCAAAAGTCCGGGGTGCGCGAAAAACTGTTTTTT. The full variable domain, in which reference TRBV14 and TRBJ1-4 provide the parts outside the CDR3, is EAGVTQFPSHSVIEKGQTVTLRCDPISGHDNLYWYRRVMGKEIKFLLHFVKESKQDESGMPNNRFLAERTGGTYSTLKVQPAELEDSGVYFCASSQKSGVREKLFFGSGTQLSVL.

The rearrangement joins TRBV29-1 to TRBJ2-1; 7 bases are a match to TRBD1. The CDR3 is made up of 12 amino acids. Germline lookup yields CDR1 SQVTM and CDR2 ANQGSEA. Unmatched junction bases numbered 2, after V lost 6 bases and J lost 3 bases. In DNA form, the CDR3 reads TGCAGCGTCGGACAGGTCTACAATGAGCAGTTCTTC. Translating it yields CSVGQVYNEQFF.

This sequence joins TRBV2 and TRBJ2-5; 7 positions match TRBD1. V shed 3 bases, J shed 8 bases, and the junction held 12 bases outside the gene matches. Germline values: CDR1 SNHLY, CDR2 FYNNEI. This CDR3 comprises 15 residues. The CDR3 DNA follows: TGTGCCAGCAGTGAGGGGTGGGACAGCTTCTCAACCCAGTACTTC. Protein: CASSEGWDSFSTQYF. The complete variable domain, with remaining parts taken from reference TRBV2 and TRBJ2-5, reads EPEVTQTPSHQVTQMGQEVILRCVPISNHLYFYWYRQILGQKVEFLVSFYNNEISEKSEIFDDQFSVERPDGSNFTLKIRSTKLEDSAMYFCASSEGWDSFSTQYFGPGTRLLVL.

The chain links TRBV5-6 to TRBJ1-5; 9 bases fit TRBD1. There are 15 residues in the CDR3. The V segment lost 3 bases and the J segment 6 bases; nucleotides outside the gene matches: 7. CDR1 and CDR2 (germline): SGHDT, YYEEEE. The CDR3 bases are TGTGCCAGCAGCTCCATGGACAGGGGCATTCAGCCCCAGCATTTT. Translation gives CASSSMDRGIQPQHF.

This rearrangement joins TRBV29-1 to TRBJ2-7; the D gene is possibly TRBD1 (6 bases). This CDR3 is built from 16 residues. Germline V gene sequence: CDR1 SQVTM, CDR2 ANQGSEA. Trimming took 4 bases from V and 0 from J, leaving 19 bases between them. The CDR3 sequence: CSVGPLGTDSSYEQYF. The CDR3 coding sequence is TGCAGCGTTGGTCCCCTTGGGACGGACAGCTCCTACGAGCAGTACTTC.

This chain links TRBV2 with TRBJ2-1, with TRBD2 identical over 16 bases. V was pared by 11 bases and J by 2 bases, with 6 bases of the junction left unmatched. The V gene's germline CDR1 is SNHLY and CDR2 FYNNEI. The CDR3 consists of 16 residues. CDR3 sequence: CAGGLAGGGAYNEQFF. CDR3 bases: TGTGCCGGGGGACTAGCGGGAGGGGGGGCCTACAATGAGCAGTTCTTC.

This rearrangement joins TRBV7-2 to TRBJ2-3; TRBD2 aligns across 8 bases. The CDR3 is made up of 14 amino acids. The V and J ends lost 1 base and 8 bases, in that order; junction bases with no gene match: 5. Germline CDR1 and CDR2: SGHTA and FQGNSA. The CDR3 reads CASSLVREGGTQYF. The CDR3 coding sequence is TGTGCCAGCAGCTTAGTCCGGGAGGGTGGTACGCAGTATTTT.

The rearrangement uses TRBV10-2 and TRBJ2-3; TRBD2 matches at 10 bases. There are 17 residues in the CDR3. CDR1 is WSHSY and CDR2 is SAAADI in the germline V gene. Trimming removed 0 bases from V and 6 bases from J; junction bases left unmatched: 9. The CDR3 sequence is CASSESSASGSRDTQYF. The CDR3 region has the DNA TGCGCCAGCAGTGAGTCGTCGGCTAGCGGGAGTCGGGATACGCAGTATTTT.

A word on this clone: This same CDR3 is encoded by further DNA sequences in the sample. The V gene is TRBV7-2, the J gene TRBJ2-4; 10 bases line up with TRBD2. Trimming removed 1 base from V and 0 bases from J; junction bases left unmatched: 9. The CDR3 spans 19 residues. Germline CDR1 is SGHTA and CDR2 is FQGNSA. The CDR3 region is CASSLVSASGGLAKNIQYF. The CDR3 nucleotides are TGTGCCAGCAGCTTAGTCTCGGCTAGCGGGGGTCTAGCCAAAAACATTCAGTACTTC.

The V gene is TRBV19, the J gene TRBJ1-5; D is perhaps TRBD1 (5 bases). V gave up 5 bases and J gave up 16 bases, with 18 bases separating them. CDR1 and CDR2 from the germline V gene are LNHDA and SQIVND (reference sequence). The CDR3 is 12 amino acids. CDR3 residues: CASSGPRGTSHF. For the CDR3, the DNA is TGTGCCAGTAGTGGGCCCCGGGGGACTAGCCATTTT. The complete variable domain, with remaining parts taken from reference TRBV19 and TRBJ1-5, reads DGGITQSPKYLFRKEGQNVTLSCEQNLNHDAMYWYRQDPGQGLRLIYYSQIVNDFQKGDIAEGYSVSREKKESFPLTVTSAQKNPTAFYLCASSGPRGTSHFGDGTRLSIL.

J is TRBJ2-2 and V is TRBV28, with D perhaps TRBD2 (5 bases). Germline CDR1 reads MDHEN; CDR2 reads SYDVKM. This CDR3 has 16 amino acids. Trimming cost V 7 bases and J 0 bases, with 15 bases left between them. DNA of the CDR3: TGTGCCAGCATTCCGGCCGGGATATCGAACACCGGGGAGCTGTTTTTT. Translation: CASIPAGISNTGELFF.

V is TRBV28 and J is TRBJ2-4; 11 nucleotides align to TRBD2. Germline lookup yields CDR1 MDHEN and CDR2 SYDVKM. Germline trimming cut 3 bases from V and 8 bases from J; bases unmatched to any gene: 9. The CDR3 is 16 amino acids. This CDR3 reads CASSFNLAGGLDIQYF. The CDR3 bases are TGTGCCAGCAGTTTCAACCTAGCGGGGGGCCTGGACATTCAGTACTTC.

J is TRBJ2-3 and V is TRBV15; a possible D gene is TRBD1 (5 bases). Trimming stripped 6 bases from V and 5 bases from J, with 18 bases between. Germline values: CDR1 LNHNV, CDR2 YYDKDF (reference sequence). The CDR3 extends over 15 amino acids. Here the CDR3 reads CATSLTRVTGDTQYF. CDR3 DNA sequence: TGTGCCACCAGTTTAACCAGGGTGACGGGAGATACGCAGTATTTT. The full variable domain, with the rest looked up from reference TRBV15 and TRBJ2-3, is DAMVIQNPRYQVTQFGKPVTLSCSQTLNHNVMYWYQQKSSQAPKLLFHYYDKDFNNEADTPDNFQSRRPNTSFCFLDIRSPGLGDTAMYLCATSLTRVTGDTQYFGPGTRLTVL.